This T cell receptor beta chain was documented in a study of T cells in Graves' hyperthyroidism and ophthalmopathy. V was cut by 4 bases and J by 4 bases, with 17 bases left in between. The CDR3 is 15 residues long. The germline V gene has CDR1 SGHRS and CDR2 YFSETQ. There were TCR beta CDR3 regions amplified from RNA transcripts. HTBI primers were the set used in a first-round RT-PCR of the TCR CDR3. TCRdb used MiXCR to reprocess the multiplex PCR reads, holding one entry per CDR3 protein. Seen here are around 540,000 distinct CDR3 sequences, about 45% observed once, and the top ten hold about 8.2%. This clonotype was found many times.

Sequences were obtained from peripheral blood or thyroid tissue (not recorded which). V usage is TRBV5-1 and J usage is TRBJ1-2; maybe TRBD1 (6 bases). The clonotype was recovered from a woman aged 18-35 years with Graves' hyperthyroidism. The CDR3 nucleotides read TGCGCCAGCAGCCCCGACAGGTCGGGGTTCTATGGCTACACCTTC. Protein product: CASSPDRSGFYGYTF.